The source of this T cell receptor beta chain is a study of cytomegalovirus exposure and HLA in healthy donors. Study conclusions and caveats: The listing of 150 to 200 TCR beta chains classed them as cytomegalovirus-associated. Diagnosis of cytomegalovirus status made by the classifier reportedly showed high specificity and sensitivity. TRBV6-2, TRBV6-3 and some other V segments were unresolvable in 87-base-pair reads. A missense variant in DCLRE1C was later tied to TCR beta V- and J-gene trimming.

This clone was observed a handful of times. Its antigen is as yet unknown. The PCR contained 60 Vbeta and 13 Jbeta primers. The table came from immunoSEQ multiplex PCR; TCRdb's copy has only in-frame clones and leaves some out. There are around 150,000 clones in the sample; around 9% occur only once, and about 7.5% lies in the top ten. The germline CDR1 and CDR2 sequences are LGHNT and FRNRAP. Losses at the gene ends were 4 bases for V and 4 bases for J; bases not matched to a gene: 10. The CDR3 runs to 16 residues. The clonotype comes from a woman aged 40 to 50 in good health and CMV-seropositive. Sequences were obtained from PBMCs. This chain joins TRBV12-5 and TRBJ2-7; 10 bases map to TRBD1. CDR3 coding DNA: TGTGCTAGTGGTTCGCCCGGACAGGGGGGTCCGTACGAGCAGTACTTC. Translating gives CASGSPGQGGPYEQYF.